Following are 18 T cell receptor beta chains from one sample sequenced in a study of cytomegalovirus exposure and HLA in healthy donors. The PCR ran on 60 Vbeta and 13 Jbeta primers. Generated by immunoSEQ multiplex PCR, the TCRdb table keeps only in-frame clones and is missing some. The sample has fewer than 200,000 clones, approximately 77% seen once; the top ten hold 1.5%. The specimen sequenced was PBMCs. Source of these receptors: a male donor in good health and CMV-seronegative.

The genes are TRBV14 and TRBJ2-1; D is possibly TRBD1 (5 bases). This CDR3 contains 15 residues. Germline V gene sequence: CDR1 SGHDN, CDR2 FVKESK. Trimming left V 7 bases short and J 6 bases short, with 19 bases between. The DNA of the CDR3 is TGTGCCAGCAAGGGGAATACTGCCCTTGTCAATGAGCAGTTCTTC. This codes for CASKGNTALVNEQFF.

The V gene is TRBV13, the J gene TRBJ2-7; 7 bases agree with TRBD1. V was clipped by 5 bases and J by 3 bases; unmatched bases: 4. CDR1 and CDR2 (germline): PRHDT, FYEKMQ (reference sequence). This CDR3 contains 13 residues. CDR3 sequence reads: CASSRGQHYEQYF. The CDR3, as DNA: TGTGCCAGCAGCCGGGGACAGCACTACGAGCAGTACTTC.

The chain is built from TRBV12-5 and TRBJ2-2, with 8 bases lining up with TRBD1. J was trimmed by 2 bases and V by 2 bases; bases with no gene match: 4. The CDR3 totals 16 residues. Germline CDR1 LGHNT, CDR2 FRNRAP. The CDR3 here is CASGLITGGNTGELFF. The CDR3 DNA follows: TGTGCTAGTGGTTTGATTACAGGGGGAAACACCGGGGAGCTGTTTTTT.

This chain joins TRBV7-8 and TRBJ2-1, with TRBD2 matching 7 bases. The CDR3 runs to 17 residues. After removal of 5 bases from V and 0 bases from J, the junction contained 10 bases not matched to a gene. Germline CDR1 is SGHVS and CDR2 is FQNEAQ. This CDR3 is CASSRNPSSGSYNEQFF. CDR3 coding DNA: TGTGCCAGCAGCCGAAACCCATCTAGCGGCTCCTACAATGAGCAGTTCTTC.

The chain couples TRBV27 to TRBJ2-1, with D maybe TRBD1 (6 bases). The germline V and J ends were trimmed by 6 bases and 0 bases, with 18 bases remaining between them. CDR1 MNHEY and CDR2 SMNVEV come from the germline V gene (reference sequence). The CDR3 runs 17 residues. The CDR3 loop reads CASSRGWGQASYNEQFF. Here the CDR3 DNA reads TGTGCCAGCAGCCGCGGGTGGGGGCAGGCCTCCTACAATGAGCAGTTCTTC.

This chain joins TRBV9 and TRBJ1-6; tentative D call: TRBD1 (6 bases). The germline CDR1 and CDR2 sequences are SGDLS and YYNGEE. This CDR3 has 15 residues. V lost 4 bases and J 3 bases, leaving 11 bases between the germline ends. CDR3 nucleotides: TGTGCCAGCAGCACCTCGGACAGCTATAATTCACCCCTCCACTTT. It codes for CASSTSDSYNSPLHF. The variable domain in full, with the rest retrieved from reference TRBV9 and TRBJ1-6, is DSGVTQTPKHLITATGQRVTLRCSPRSGDLSVYWYQQSLDQGLQFLIQYYNGEERAKGNILERFSAQQFPDLHSELNLSSLELGDSALYFCASSTSDSYNSPLHFGNGTRLTVT.

V usage is TRBV4-1 and J usage is TRBJ2-1; unclear D gene. Deletions cut 4 bases from V and 0 bases from J, with 10 bases between. Germline lookup yields CDR1 MGHRA and CDR2 YSYEKL. CDR3 size: 15 residues. In nucleotides, the CDR3 is TGCGCCAGCAGCCCCCACTATAGCTCCTACAATGAGCAGTTCTTC. Protein sequence: CASSPHYSSYNEQFF.

The V and J genes are TRBV11-2 and TRBJ2-7, with a tentative D call TRBD1 (5 bases). Per germline, CDR1 SGHAT and CDR2 FQNNGV. The V end was cut by 6 bases, the J end by 2 bases, with 8 bases between. CDR3 length: 12 residues. The CDR3 loop is CASREGAYEQYF. In DNA, the CDR3 is TGTGCCAGCAGAGAAGGGGCCTACGAGCAGTACTTC.

This chain joins TRBV6-5 and TRBJ1-6; 7 bases line up with TRBD1. The CDR3 extends over 14 amino acids. J was trimmed by 14 bases and V by 2 bases; bases with no gene match: 9. Germline V gene sequence: CDR1 MNHEY, CDR2 SVGAGI. CDR3: CASSYHDRAEALHF. CDR3 bases: TGTGCCAGCAGTTACCACGACAGGGCAGAGGCCCTCCACTTT.

The sample holds a few counts of this clone. The J gene is TRBJ1-2, the V gene TRBV5-6, with D possibly TRBD1 on 6 matching bases. Trimming cost V 4 bases and J 10 bases, with 20 bases left between them. CDR1 is SGHDT and CDR2 is YYEEEE in the germline V gene. The CDR3 length is 14 residues. The CDR3 here is CASSGIIPGVDYTF. For the CDR3, the DNA is TGTGCCAGCAGCGGTATAATACCAGGGGTAGACTACACCTTC.

This chain joins TRBV2 and TRBJ2-7; D ambiguous. The CDR3 length is 11 residues. V was clipped by 4 bases and J by 3 bases, with 4 bases between them. CDR1 is SNHLY and CDR2 is FYNNEI in the germline V gene. This chain's CDR3 is CASSGDYEQYF. Here the CDR3 DNA reads TGTGCCAGCAGTGGAGACTACGAGCAGTACTTC.

This chain joins TRBV7-2 and TRBJ2-1; 14 nucleotides align to TRBD2. The CDR3 contains 14 residues. Looked up from germline, CDR1 is SGHTA and CDR2 is FQGNSA. Losses at the gene ends were 7 bases for V and 12 bases for J; bases not matched to a gene: 8. The CDR3: CASNWGTSGSWQFF. As DNA, the CDR3 is TGTGCCAGCAACTGGGGGACTAGCGGGAGTTGGCAGTTCTTC.

The gene calls are TRBV7-2 and TRBJ1-1; D is ambiguous. This CDR3 comprises 14 residues. Germline CDR1 reads SGHTA; CDR2 reads FQGNSA. Deletions cut 2 bases from V and 1 base from J, with 8 bases between. The CDR3 loop is CASSLSAANTEAFF. In DNA, the CDR3 is TGTGCCAGCAGCTTATCTGCGGCGAACACTGAAGCTTTCTTT.

This clone appeared a single time. J is TRBJ1-2 and V is TRBV19; D is unclear. Germline CDR1 is LNHDA and CDR2 is SQIVND (reference sequence). The V end lost 5 bases, the J end lost 12 bases, and 16 bases lay between the germline ends. This CDR3 is 12 amino acids long. The CDR3 DNA follows: TGTGCCAGTAGTCCCCAGGCGGGGAAACACACCTTC. It yields the protein CASSPQAGKHTF.

The V and J genes are TRBV5-1 and TRBJ2-3, with a weak D call TRBD1 (8 bases). The CDR3 contains 15 residues. CDR1 SGHRS and CDR2 YFSETQ come from the germline V gene. The V gene lost 5 bases and the J gene lost 3 bases, with 16 bases spanning the gap. CDR3 sequence: CASRFTGGGTDTQYF. CDR3 in DNA: TGCGCCAGCAGGTTTACAGGGGGAGGGACAGATACGCAGTATTTT.

The gene calls are TRBV5-1 and TRBJ2-5; D not certain. The assigned J gene may be wrong: the sequence end matches TRBJ2-7 better. The CDR3 loop spans 13 amino acids. Germline CDR1 SGHRS, CDR2 YFSETQ. CDR3 loop: CASSLRADYEQYF. As DNA, the CDR3 is TGCGCCAGCAGCTTACGGGCAGACTACGAGCAGTACTTC.

The CDR3 DNA sequence: TGTGCCAGCAGCCTCCGGACTAGCGGGCCCCAAATAGATACGCAGTATTTT. Protein: CASSLRTSGPQIDTQYF. V is TRBV7-8 and J is TRBJ2-3; TRBD2 matches 11 bases. Germline V CDR1 and CDR2: SGHVS, FQNEAQ. V shed 5 bases, J shed 5 bases, and the junction held 12 bases outside the gene matches. This CDR3 has 17 residues.

This sequence joins TRBV7-2 and TRBJ2-1, with 8 bases aligning to TRBD2. CDR3 length: 17 amino acids. The germline V gene encodes CDR1 SGHTA and CDR2 FQGNSA. Germline trimming cut 2 bases from V and 5 bases from J; bases unmatched to any gene: 11. The CDR3: CASSLHPSGPPDNEQFF. The CDR3 bases are TGTGCCAGCAGCTTACACCCTAGCGGGCCCCCCGACAATGAGCAGTTCTTC.